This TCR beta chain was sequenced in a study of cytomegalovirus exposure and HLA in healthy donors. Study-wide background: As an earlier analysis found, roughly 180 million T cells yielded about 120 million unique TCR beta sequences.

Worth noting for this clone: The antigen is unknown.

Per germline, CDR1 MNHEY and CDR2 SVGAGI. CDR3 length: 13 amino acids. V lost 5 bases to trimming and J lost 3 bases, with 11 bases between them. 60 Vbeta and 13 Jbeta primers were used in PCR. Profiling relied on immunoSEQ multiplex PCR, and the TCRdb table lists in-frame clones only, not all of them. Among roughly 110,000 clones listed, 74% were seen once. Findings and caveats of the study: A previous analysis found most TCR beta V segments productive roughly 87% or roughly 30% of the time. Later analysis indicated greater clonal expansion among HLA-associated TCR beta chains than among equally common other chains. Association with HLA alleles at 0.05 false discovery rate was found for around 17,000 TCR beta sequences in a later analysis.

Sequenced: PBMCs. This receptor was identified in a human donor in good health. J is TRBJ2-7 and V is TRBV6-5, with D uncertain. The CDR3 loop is CASSRPGNYEQYF. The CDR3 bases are TGTGCCAGCAGTCGACCAGGAAACTACGAGCAGTACTTC.